This T cell receptor (beta chain) was found in a study of CD8 T cells in ankylosing spondylitis. The sample holds a few counts of this clonotype. A read error is possible here, since a much larger clone lies one base away. CDR1 LGHNA and CDR2 YNFKEQ come from the germline V gene. The CDR3 is made up of 14 amino acids. Deletions cut 0 bases from V and 4 bases from J, with 10 bases between. Construction of TCR beta libraries was performed using quantitative 5'-RACE with molecular barcodes. TCRdb used MiXCR to reprocess the 5' RACE reads, holding one entry per CDR3 protein. The sample shows 150,000 to 200,000 distinct CDR3 sequences, around 18% of them seen only once.

This sequence originates from a male donor with ankylosing spondylitis or in good health (not recorded which). Sequencing was carried out using blood, either unsorted or a sorted T cell fraction (not recorded which). The rearrangement links TRBV4-2 to TRBJ2-7; D unresolved. The CDR3 bases are TGTGCCAGCAGCCAAGAAGACATACGATACGAGCAGTACTTC. Translation gives CASSQEDIRYEQYF.